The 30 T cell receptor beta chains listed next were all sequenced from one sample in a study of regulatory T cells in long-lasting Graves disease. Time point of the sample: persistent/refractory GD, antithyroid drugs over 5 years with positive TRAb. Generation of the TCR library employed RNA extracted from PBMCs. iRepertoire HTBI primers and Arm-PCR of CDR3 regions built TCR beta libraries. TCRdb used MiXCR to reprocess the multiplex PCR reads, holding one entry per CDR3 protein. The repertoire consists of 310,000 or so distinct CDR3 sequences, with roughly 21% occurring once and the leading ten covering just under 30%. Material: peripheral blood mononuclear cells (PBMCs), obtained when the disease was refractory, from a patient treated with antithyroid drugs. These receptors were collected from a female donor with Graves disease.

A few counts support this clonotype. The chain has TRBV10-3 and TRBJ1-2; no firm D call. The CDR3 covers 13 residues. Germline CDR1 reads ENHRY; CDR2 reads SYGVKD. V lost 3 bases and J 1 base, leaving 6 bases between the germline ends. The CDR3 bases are TGTGCCATCAGTGACACAGATAACTATGGCTACACCTTC. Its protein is CAISDTDNYGYTF.

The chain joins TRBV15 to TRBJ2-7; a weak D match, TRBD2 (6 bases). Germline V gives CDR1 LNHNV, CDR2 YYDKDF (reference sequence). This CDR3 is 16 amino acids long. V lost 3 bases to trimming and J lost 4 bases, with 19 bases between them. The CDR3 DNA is TGTGCCACCAGCAGGAAGAGGCTTTTGGGGACTTACGAGCAGTACTTC. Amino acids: CATSRKRLLGTYEQYF. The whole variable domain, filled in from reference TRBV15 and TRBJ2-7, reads DAMVIQNPRYQVTQFGKPVTLSCSQTLNHNVMYWYQQKSSQAPKLLFHYYDKDFNNEADTPDNFQSRRPNTSFCFLDIRSPGLGDTAMYLCATSRKRLLGTYEQYFGPGTRLTVT.

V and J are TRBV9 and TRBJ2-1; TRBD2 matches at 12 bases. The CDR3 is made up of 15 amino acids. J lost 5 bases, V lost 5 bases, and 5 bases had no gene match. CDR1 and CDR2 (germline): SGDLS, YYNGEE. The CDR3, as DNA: TGTGCCAGCAGTAGACTAGCGGGGGTCCACAATGAGCAGTTCTTC. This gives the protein CASSRLAGVHNEQFF.

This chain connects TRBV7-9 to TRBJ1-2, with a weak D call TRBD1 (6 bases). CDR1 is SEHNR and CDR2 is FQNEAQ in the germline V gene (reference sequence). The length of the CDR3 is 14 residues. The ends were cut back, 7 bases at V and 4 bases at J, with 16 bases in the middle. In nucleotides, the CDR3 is TGTGCCAGCAACTTGGGGCAGGGGTTCTATGGCTACACCTTC. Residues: CASNLGQGFYGYTF.

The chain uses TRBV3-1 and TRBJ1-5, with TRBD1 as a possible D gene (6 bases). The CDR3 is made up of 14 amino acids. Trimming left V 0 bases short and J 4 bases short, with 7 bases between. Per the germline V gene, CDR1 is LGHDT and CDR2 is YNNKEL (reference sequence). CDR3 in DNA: TGTGCCAGCAGCCAAGAGAGGGGGAATCAGCCCCAGCATTTT. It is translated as CASSQERGNQPQHF.

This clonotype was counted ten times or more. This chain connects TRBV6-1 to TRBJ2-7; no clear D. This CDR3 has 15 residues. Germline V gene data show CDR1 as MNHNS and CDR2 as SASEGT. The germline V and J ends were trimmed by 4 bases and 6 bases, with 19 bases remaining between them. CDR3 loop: CASSVGYGSTGEQYF. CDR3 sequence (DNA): TGTGCCAGCAGTGTGGGGTACGGAAGTACTGGCGAGCAGTACTTC.

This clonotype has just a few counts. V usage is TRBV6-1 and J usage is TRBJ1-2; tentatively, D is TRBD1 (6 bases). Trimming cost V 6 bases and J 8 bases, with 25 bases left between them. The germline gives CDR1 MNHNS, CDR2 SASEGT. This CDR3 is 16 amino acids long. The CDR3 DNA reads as TGTGCCAGCAGCCCGACCGGTAGGACAGCTTCTCGGGGCTACACCTTC. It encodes CASSPTGRTASRGYTF.

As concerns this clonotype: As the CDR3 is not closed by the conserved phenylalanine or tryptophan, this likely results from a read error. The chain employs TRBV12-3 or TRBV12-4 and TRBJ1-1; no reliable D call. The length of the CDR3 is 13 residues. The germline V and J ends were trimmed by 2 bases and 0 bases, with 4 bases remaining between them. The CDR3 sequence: CASSLWMNTEAFS. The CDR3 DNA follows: TGTGCCAGCAGTTTATGGATGAACACTGAAGCTTTCTCT.

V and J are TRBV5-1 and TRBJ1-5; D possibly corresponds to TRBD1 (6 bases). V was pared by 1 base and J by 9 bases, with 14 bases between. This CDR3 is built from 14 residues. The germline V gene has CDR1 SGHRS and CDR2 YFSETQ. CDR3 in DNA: TGCGCCAGCAGCTTGACAGGGCCCCAAGGGCCCCAGCATTTT. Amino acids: CASSLTGPQGPQHF.

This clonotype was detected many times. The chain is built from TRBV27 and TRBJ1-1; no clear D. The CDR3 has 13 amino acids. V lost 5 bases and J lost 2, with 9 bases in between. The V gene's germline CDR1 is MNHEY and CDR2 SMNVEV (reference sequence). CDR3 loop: CASSRPGNTEAFF. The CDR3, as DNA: TGTGCCAGCAGTCGCCCGGGTAACACTGAAGCTTTCTTT.

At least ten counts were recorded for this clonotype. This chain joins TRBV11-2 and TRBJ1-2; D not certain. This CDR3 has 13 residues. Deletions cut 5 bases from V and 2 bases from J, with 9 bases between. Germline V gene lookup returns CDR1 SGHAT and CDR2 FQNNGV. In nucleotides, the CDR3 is TGTGCCAGCAGCCCCGCAAGAAACTATGGCTACACCTTC. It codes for CASSPARNYGYTF.

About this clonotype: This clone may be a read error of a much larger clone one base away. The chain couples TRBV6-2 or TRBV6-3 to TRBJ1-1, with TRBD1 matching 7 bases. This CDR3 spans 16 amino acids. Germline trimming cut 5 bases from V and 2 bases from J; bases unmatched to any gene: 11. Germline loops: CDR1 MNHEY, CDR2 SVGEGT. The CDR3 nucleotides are TGTGCCAGCAGTGATCTCGGACAGGTGGTAAACACTGAAGCTTTCTTT. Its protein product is CASSDLGQVVNTEAFF.

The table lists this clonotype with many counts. CDR3 region: CATSAGADYNYGYTF. In nucleotides, the CDR3 is TGTGCCACCTCAGCCGGGGCCGACTATAACTATGGCTACACCTTC. The chain has TRBV6-1 and TRBJ1-2; D may be TRBD1 (5 bases). Trimming cost V 10 bases and J 1 base, with 19 bases left between them. Germline-derived CDR1 and CDR2 are MNHNS and SASEGT. The CDR3 is 15 residues long.

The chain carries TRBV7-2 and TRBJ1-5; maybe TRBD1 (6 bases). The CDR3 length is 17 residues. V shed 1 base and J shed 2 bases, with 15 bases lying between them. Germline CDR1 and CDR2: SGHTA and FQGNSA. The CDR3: CASSLGGRGGGNQPQHF. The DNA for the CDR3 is TGTGCCAGCAGCTTAGGCGGTAGGGGGGGTGGCAATCAGCCCCAGCATTTT.

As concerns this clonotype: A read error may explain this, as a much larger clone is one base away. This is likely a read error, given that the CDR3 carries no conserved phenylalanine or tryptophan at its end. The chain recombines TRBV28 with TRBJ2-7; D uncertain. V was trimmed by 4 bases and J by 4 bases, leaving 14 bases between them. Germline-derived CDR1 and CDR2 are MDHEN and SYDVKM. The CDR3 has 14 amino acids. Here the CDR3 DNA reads TGTGCCAGCAGTTCTCCAAGAACGGCGTACGAGCAGTACCTC. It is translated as CASSSPRTAYEQYL.

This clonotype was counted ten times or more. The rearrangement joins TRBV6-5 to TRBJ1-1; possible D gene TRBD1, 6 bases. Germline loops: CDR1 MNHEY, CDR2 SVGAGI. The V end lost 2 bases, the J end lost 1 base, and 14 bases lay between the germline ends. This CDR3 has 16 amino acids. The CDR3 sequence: CASSYRPRGGNTEAFF. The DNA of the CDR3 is TGTGCCAGCAGTTACCGCCCCAGGGGAGGGAACACTGAAGCTTTCTTT.

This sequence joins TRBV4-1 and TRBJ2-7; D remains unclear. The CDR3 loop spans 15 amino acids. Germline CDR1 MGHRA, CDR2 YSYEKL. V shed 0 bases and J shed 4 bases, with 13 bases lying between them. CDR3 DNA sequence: TGCGCCAGCAGCCAAGACGGCTACCCTGGGTACGAGCAGTACTTC. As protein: CASSQDGYPGYEQYF.

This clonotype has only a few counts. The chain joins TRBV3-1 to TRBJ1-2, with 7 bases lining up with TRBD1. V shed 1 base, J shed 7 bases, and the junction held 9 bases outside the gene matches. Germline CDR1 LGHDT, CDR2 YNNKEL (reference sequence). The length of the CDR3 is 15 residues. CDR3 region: CASSQVGTDLFGYTF. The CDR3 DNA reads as TGTGCCAGCAGCCAAGTTGGGACAGACCTTTTTGGCTACACCTTC. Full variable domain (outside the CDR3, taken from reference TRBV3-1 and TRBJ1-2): DTAVSQTPKYLVTQMGNDKSIKCEQNLGHDTMYWYKQDSKKFLKIMFSYNNKELIINETVPNRFSPKSPDKAHLNLHINSLELGDSAVYFCASSQVGTDLFGYTFGSGTRLTVV.

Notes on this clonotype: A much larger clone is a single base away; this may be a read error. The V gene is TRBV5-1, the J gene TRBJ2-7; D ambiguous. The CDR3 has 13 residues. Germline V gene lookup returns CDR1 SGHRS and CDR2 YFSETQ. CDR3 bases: TGCGCCAGCAGCTTCCTGCGGTCCTACGAGCAGCACTTC. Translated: CASSFLRSYEQHF.

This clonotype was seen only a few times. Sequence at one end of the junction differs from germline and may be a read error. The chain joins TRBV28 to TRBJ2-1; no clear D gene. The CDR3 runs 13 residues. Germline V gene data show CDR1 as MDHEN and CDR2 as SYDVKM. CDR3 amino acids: CACSFNGWGEQFF. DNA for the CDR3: TGTGCCTGCAGTTTTAACGGTTGGGGTGAGCAGTTCTTC.

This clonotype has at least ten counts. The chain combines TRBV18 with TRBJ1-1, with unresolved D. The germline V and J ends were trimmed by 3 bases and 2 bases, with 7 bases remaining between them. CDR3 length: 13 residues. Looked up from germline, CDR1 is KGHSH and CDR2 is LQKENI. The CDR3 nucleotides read TGTGCCAGCTCACCGCTCTATAACACTGAAGCTTTCTTT. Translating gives CASSPLYNTEAFF.

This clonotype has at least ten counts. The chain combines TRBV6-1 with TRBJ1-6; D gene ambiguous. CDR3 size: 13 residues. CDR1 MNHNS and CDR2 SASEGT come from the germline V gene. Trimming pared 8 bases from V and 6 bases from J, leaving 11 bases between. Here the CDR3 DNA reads TGTGCCAGCGTGACGGATCTTAATTCACCCCTCCACTTT. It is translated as CASVTDLNSPLHF.

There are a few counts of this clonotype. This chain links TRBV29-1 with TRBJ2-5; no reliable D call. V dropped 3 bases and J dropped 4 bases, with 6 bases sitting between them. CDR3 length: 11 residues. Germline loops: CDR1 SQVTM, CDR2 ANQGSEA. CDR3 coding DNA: TGCAGCGTTGACCCAAGAGAGACCCAGTACTTC. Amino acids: CSVDPRETQYF.

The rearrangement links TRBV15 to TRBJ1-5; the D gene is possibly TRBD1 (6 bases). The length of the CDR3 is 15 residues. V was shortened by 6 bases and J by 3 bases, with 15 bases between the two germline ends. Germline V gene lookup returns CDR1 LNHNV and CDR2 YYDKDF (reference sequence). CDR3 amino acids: CATRLQGYDNQPQHF. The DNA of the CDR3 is TGTGCCACCAGATTACAGGGATATGACAATCAGCCCCAGCATTTT.

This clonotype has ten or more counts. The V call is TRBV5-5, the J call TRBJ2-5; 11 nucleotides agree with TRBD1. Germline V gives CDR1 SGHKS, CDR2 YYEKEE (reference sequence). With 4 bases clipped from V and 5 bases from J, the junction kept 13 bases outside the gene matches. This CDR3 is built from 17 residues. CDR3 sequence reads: CASSAVTRTGGRETQYF. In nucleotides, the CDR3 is TGTGCCAGCAGCGCCGTCACCAGGACAGGGGGCAGGGAGACCCAGTACTTC.

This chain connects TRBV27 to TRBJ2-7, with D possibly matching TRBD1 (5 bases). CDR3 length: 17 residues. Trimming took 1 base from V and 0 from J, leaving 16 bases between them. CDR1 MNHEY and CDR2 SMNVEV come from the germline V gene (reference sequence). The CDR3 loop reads CASSLYPVGRYSYEQYF. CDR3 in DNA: TGTGCCAGCAGTTTATACCCCGTGGGGCGGTACTCCTACGAGCAGTACTTC.

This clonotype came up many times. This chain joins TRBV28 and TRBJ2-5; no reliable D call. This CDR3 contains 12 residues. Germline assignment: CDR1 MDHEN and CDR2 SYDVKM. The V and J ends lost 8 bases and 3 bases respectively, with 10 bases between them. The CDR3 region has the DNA TGTGCCAGCGCCTCTGGGAAAGAGACCCAGTACTTC. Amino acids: CASASGKETQYF.

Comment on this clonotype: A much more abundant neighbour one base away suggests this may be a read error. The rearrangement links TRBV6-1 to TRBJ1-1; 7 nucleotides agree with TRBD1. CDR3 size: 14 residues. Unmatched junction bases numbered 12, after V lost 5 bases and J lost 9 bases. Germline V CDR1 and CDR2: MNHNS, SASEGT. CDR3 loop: CASSPRGGYQQAFF. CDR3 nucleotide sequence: TGTGCCAGCAGTCCGAGAGGGGGCTACCAGCAAGCTTTCTTT.

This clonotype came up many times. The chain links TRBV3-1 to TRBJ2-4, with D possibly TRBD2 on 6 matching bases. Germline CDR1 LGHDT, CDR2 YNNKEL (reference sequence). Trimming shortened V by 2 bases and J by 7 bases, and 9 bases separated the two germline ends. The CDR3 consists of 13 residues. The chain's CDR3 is CASSQRGGNIQYF. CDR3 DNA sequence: TGTGCCAGCAGCCAACGAGGAGGGAACATTCAGTACTTC.

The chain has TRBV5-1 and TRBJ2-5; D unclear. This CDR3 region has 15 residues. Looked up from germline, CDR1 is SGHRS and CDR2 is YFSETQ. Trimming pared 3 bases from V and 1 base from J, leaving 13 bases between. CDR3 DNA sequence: TGCGCCAGCAGCTCCGGGCCAATAAGCCAAGAGACCCAGTACTTC. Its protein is CASSSGPISQETQYF. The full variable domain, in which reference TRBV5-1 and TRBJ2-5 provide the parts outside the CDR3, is KAGVTQTPRYLIKTRGQQVTLSCSPISGHRSVSWYQQTPGQGLQFLFEYFSETQRNKGNFPGRFSGRQFSNSRSEMNVSTLELGDSALYLCASSSGPISQETQYFGPGTRLLVL.